A single sample gave rise to the 7 T cell receptor beta chains below, sequenced in a study of response to subunit inactivated influenza vaccine. TCRdb redid the calling of the RT-PCR reads with MiXCR, one entry per CDR3 protein. This table has approximately 300,000 distinct CDR3 sequences, 20% to 25% appearing once. Sample: PBMCs from blood, taken approximately 20 months after vaccination. The origin of the receptors is a man between 45 and 75 years old who received an inactivated influenza vaccine.

The chain joins TRBV30 to TRBJ1-2; 8 bases fit TRBD1. Germline assignment: CDR1 GTSNPN and CDR2 SVGIG (reference sequence). With 8 bases clipped from V and 4 bases from J, the junction kept 3 bases outside the gene matches. The CDR3 is made up of 11 amino acids. In DNA form, the CDR3 reads TGTGCCGCAGACAGGGGCTATGGCTACACCTTC. Amino acid sequence: CAADRGYGYTF.

As to this clonotype: An end of the junction does not agree with germline; a read error may underlie this. V and J are TRBV6-5 and TRBJ2-5; D gene unclear. Looked up from germline, CDR1 is MNHEY and CDR2 is SVGAGI. The CDR3 length is 12 residues. CDR3 residues: CASSNSQETQYF. The CDR3, as DNA: TGTGCCAGCAGTAACTCACAAGAGACCCAGTACTTC.

V gene TRBV10-3 combines with J gene TRBJ1-6; weak D call: TRBD1 (5 bases). With 8 bases removed from V and 7 bases from J, the gap between germline ends came to 12 bases. Germline-derived CDR1 and CDR2 are ENHRY and SYGVKD. The CDR3 extends over 13 amino acids. CDR3: CAICPDKNSPLHF. The CDR3 nucleotides are TGTGCCATCTGTCCGGACAAGAATTCACCCCTCCACTTT.

A few counts support this clonotype. J is TRBJ1-3 and V is TRBV3-1; unclear D gene. V lost 7 bases and J 4 bases, leaving 17 bases between the germline ends. The germline V gene has CDR1 LGHDT and CDR2 YNNKEL (reference sequence). This CDR3 is built from 15 residues. DNA of the CDR3: TGTGCCAGCACCCCAGACCGACTTCCCGGAAACACCATATATTTT. This sequence encodes CASTPDRLPGNTIYF.

Remarks on this clonotype: A read error may produce the germline difference seen at one junction end. The chain combines TRBV4-3 with TRBJ2-2; 9 bases agree with TRBD1. The CDR3 covers 16 residues. Germline V lookup: CDR1 LGHNA, CDR2 YSLEER. The CDR3 region has the DNA TGCGCCAGCAGCCAAGACGACAGGGGGAACACCGGGGAGCTGTTATTT. Its protein is CASSQDDRGNTGELLF.

The chain combines TRBV5-8 with TRBJ2-2; D is possibly TRBD1 (6 bases). V lost 5 bases and J 4 bases, leaving 9 bases between the germline ends. CDR3 length equals 13 residues. CDR1 is SGHTS and CDR2 is YDEGEE in the germline V gene. This CDR3 reads CASRTGRTGELFF. In DNA, the CDR3 is TGTGCCAGCAGGACAGGCCGCACCGGGGAGCTGTTTTTT.

This clonotype was picked up a small number of times. The V gene is TRBV12-3 or TRBV12-4, the J gene TRBJ1-4; 9 bases map to TRBD1. The CDR3 spans 15 residues. Germline trimming cut 5 bases from V and 4 bases from J; bases unmatched to any gene: 5. CDR3 sequence (DNA): TGTGCCAGCAGTAAACAGGGGGCCGATAATGAAAAACTGTTTTTT. Its translation is CASSKQGADNEKLFF.